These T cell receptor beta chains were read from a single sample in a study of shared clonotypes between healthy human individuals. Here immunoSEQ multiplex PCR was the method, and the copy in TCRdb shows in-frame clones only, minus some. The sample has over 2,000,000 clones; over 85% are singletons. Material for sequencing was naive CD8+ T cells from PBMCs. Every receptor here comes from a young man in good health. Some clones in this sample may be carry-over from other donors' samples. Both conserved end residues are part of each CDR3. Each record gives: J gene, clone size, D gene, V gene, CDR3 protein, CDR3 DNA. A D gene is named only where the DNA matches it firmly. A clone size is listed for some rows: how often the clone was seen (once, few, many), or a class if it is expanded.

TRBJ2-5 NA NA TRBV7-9 CASSKTGKEETQYF TGTGCCAGCAGCAAAACAGGGAAAGAAGAGACCCAGTACTTC
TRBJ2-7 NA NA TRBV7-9 CASSSPDGFYEQYF TGTGCCAGCAGCTCGCCGGACGGGTTCTACGAGCAGTACTTC
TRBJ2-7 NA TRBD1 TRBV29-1 CSVERTGDYEQYF TGCAGCGTTGAGAGGACAGGGGATTACGAGCAGTACTTC
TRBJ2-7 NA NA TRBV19 CASSTSSASSYEQYF TGTGCCAGTAGTACCTCTAGCGCCAGCTCCTACGAGCAGTACTTC
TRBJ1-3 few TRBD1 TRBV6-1 CASSEPRTGATIYF TGTGCCAGCAGTGAGCCAAGGACAGGGGCCACCATATATTTT
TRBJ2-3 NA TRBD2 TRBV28 CASSLASSGATLTQYF TGTGCCAGCAGTTTAGCCTCTAGCGGGGCAACTCTCACGCAGTATTTT
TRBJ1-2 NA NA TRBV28 CASSLIRSYYGYTF TGTGCCAGCAGTCTCATTCGGAGTTACTATGGCTACACCTTC
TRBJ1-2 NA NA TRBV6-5 CASAGGGGYGYTF TGTGCCAGCGCCGGGGGGGGCGGCTATGGCTACACCTTC
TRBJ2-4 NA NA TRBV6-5 CASSFGASLNIQYF TGTGCCAGCAGCTTTGGTGCTAGCTTAAACATTCAGTACTTC
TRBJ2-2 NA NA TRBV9 CASSLVGGAPTGELFF TGTGCCAGCAGCCTAGTAGGAGGGGCCCCCACCGGGGAGCTGTTTTTT
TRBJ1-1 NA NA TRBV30 CAWGPRGGGMNTEAFF TGTGCCTGGGGACCCCGCGGAGGGGGAATGAACACTGAAGCTTTCTTT
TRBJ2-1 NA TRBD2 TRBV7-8 CASSYSGISVVGEQFF TGTGCCAGCAGCTATAGCGGGATAAGCGTGGTGGGTGAGCAGTTCTTC
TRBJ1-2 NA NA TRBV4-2 CASSQQPRGGYGYTF TGTGCCAGCAGCCAACAACCCAGGGGAGGCTATGGCTACACCTTC
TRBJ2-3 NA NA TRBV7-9 CASSLDKTGLFRDTQYF TGTGCCAGCAGCTTAGATAAGACGGGCTTATTTCGTGATACGCAGTATTTT
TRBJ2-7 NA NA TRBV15 CATSADPGRGLDEQYF TGTGCCACCTCAGCAGATCCCGGGAGAGGGCTCGACGAGCAGTACTTC